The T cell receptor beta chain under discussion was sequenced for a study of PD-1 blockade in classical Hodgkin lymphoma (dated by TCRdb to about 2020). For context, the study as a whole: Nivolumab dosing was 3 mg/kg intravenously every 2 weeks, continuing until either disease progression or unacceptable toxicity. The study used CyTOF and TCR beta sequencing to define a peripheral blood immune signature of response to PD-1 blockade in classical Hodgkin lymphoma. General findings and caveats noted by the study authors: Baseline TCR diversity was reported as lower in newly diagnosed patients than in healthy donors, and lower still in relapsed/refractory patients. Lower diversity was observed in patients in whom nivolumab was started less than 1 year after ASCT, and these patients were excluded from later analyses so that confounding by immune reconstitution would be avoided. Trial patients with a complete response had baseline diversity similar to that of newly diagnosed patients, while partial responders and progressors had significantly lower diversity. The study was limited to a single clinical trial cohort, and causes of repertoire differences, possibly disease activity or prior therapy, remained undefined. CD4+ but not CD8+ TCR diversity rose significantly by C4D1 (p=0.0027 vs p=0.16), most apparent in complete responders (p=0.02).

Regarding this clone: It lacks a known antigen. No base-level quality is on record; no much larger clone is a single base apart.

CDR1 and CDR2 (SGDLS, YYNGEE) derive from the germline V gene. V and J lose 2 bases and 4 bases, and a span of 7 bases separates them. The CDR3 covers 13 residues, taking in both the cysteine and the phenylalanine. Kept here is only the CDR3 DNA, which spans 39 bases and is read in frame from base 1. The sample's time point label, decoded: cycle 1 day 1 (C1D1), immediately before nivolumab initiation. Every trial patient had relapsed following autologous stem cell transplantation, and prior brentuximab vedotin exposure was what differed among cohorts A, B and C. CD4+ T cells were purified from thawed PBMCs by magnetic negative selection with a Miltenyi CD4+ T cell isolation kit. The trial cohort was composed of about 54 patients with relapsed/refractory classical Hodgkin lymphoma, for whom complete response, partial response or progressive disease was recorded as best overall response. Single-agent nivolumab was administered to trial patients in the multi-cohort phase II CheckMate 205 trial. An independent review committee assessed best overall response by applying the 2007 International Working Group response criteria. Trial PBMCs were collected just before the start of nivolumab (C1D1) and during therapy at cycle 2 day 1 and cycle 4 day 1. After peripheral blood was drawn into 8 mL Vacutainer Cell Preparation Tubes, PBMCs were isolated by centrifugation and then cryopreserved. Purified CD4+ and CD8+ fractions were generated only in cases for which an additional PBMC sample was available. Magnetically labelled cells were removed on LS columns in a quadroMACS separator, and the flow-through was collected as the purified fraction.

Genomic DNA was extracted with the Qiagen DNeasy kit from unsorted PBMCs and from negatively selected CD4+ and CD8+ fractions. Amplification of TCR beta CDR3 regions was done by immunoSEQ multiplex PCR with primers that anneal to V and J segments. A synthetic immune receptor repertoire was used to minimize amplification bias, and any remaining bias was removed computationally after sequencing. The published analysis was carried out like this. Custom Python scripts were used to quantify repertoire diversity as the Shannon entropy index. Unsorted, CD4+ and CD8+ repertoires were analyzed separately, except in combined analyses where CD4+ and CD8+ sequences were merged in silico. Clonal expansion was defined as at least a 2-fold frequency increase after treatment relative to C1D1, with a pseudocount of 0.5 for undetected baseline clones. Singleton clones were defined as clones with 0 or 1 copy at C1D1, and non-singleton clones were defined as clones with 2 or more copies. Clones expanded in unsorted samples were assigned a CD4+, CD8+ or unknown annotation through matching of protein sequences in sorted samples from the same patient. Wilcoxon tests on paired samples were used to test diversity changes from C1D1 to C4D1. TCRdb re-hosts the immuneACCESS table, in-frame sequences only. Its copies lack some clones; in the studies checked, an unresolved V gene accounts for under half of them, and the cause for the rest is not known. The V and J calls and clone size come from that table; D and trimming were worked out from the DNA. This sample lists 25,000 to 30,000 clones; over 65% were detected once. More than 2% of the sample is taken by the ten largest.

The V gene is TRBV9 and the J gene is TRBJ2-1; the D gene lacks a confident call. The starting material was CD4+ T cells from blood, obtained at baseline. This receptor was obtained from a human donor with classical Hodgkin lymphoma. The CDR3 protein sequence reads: CASSVNTYNEQFF. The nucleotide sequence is TGTGCCAGCAGCGTGAACACTTACAATGAGCAGTTCTTC.